The 25 T cell receptor beta chains listed next were all sequenced from one sample in a study of identifying expanded T cells in peripheral blood. Some clones are missing from TCRdb's copy, which holds only in-frame ones; the method was immunoSEQ multiplex PCR. The repertoire includes approximately 56,000 clones, roughly 80% of them detected once, and roughly 15% sits in the top ten. Sequenced material: blood. The receptors were sampled from a person aged 18 to 70 in good health.

CDR3 loop: CASSEGALISGANVLTF. DNA of the CDR3: TGTGCCAGCAGTGAGGGGGCCCTAATCTCTGGGGCCAACGTCCTGACTTTC. This sequence joins TRBV6-1 and TRBJ2-6; D is perhaps TRBD1 (6 bases). Germline loops: CDR1 MNHNS, CDR2 SASEGT. The CDR3 consists of 17 residues. Trimming left V 3 bases short and J 0 bases short, with 12 bases between.

The chain carries TRBV30 and TRBJ2-5, with TRBD1 matching over 8 bases. CDR1 is GTSNPN, CDR2 SVGIG, per germline (reference sequence). Trimming took 8 bases from V and 5 from J; bases not matched to a gene: 7. This CDR3 contains 12 residues. CDR3 protein: CARQGMTETQYF. The CDR3 DNA reads as TGTGCCCGACAGGGGATGACGGAGACCCAGTACTTC.

V is TRBV6-1 and J is TRBJ2-7; 9 bases are a match to TRBD1. Germline V gene lookup returns CDR1 MNHNS and CDR2 SASEGT. This CDR3 is built from 14 residues. The J segment lost 1 base and the V segment lost 6 bases, leaving 4 bases of the junction unmatched. CDR3 nucleotide sequence: TGTGCCAGCAGGTTCGGGACAGGGTCCTACGAGCAGTACGTC. Translated: CASRFGTGSYEQYV.

This chain connects TRBV18 to TRBJ2-7; tentatively, D is TRBD2 (6 bases). V was clipped by 3 bases and J by 3 bases, with 12 bases between them. Germline CDR1 KGHSH, CDR2 LQKENI. The CDR3 contains 14 residues. The CDR3, as DNA: TGTGCCAGCTCACCTTTAGTCGGGGGCTACGAGCAGTACTTC. Translated, it gives CASSPLVGGYEQYF.

This clone was counted a single time. This chain joins TRBV29-1 and TRBJ1-2; D may be TRBD1 (5 bases). The CDR3 is made up of 12 amino acids. Germline V gene data show CDR1 as SQVTM and CDR2 as ANQGSEA. V lost 3 bases and J lost 8, with 13 bases in between. The CDR3 DNA reads as TGCAGCGTTGATTCGGGGCCGGGCGGCTACACCTTC. Translated, it gives CSVDSGPGGYTF.

Only one count was recorded for this clone. The V call is TRBV19, the J call TRBJ1-1, with 10 bases that match TRBD1. Germline V gives CDR1 LNHDA, CDR2 SQIVND (reference sequence). Germline trimming cut 7 bases from V and 3 bases from J; bases unmatched to any gene: 14. The CDR3 runs 17 residues. The CDR3 loop is CASTIPGQGYKDTEAFF. The CDR3, as DNA: TGTGCCAGTACAATCCCGGGACAGGGGTATAAGGACACTGAAGCTTTCTTT.

The CDR3 bases are TGTGCCACCAGCCGGACGGGAATGAAAGAGACCCAGTACTTC. Translating it yields CATSRTGMKETQYF. V is TRBV15 and J is TRBJ2-5; D perhaps matches TRBD2 (5 bases). In germline, CDR1 is LNHNV, CDR2 YYDKDF (reference sequence). The length of the CDR3 is 14 residues. Trimming left V 5 bases short and J 3 bases short, with 13 bases between.

This clone was seen only once. V is TRBV18 and J is TRBJ2-5; D possibly corresponds to TRBD1 (6 bases). Deletions cut 5 bases from V and 4 bases from J, with 14 bases between. Germline V lookup: CDR1 KGHSH, CDR2 LQKENI. The CDR3 totals 14 residues. The CDR3 sequence: CASSAYRDGETQYF. The CDR3 DNA sequence: TGTGCCAGCTCAGCGTACAGGGACGGAGAGACCCAGTACTTC.

The chain links TRBV5-6 to TRBJ1-2, with D tentatively TRBD1 (5 bases). This CDR3 is built from 13 residues. Germline values: CDR1 SGHDT, CDR2 YYEEEE. V was clipped by 0 bases and J by 2 bases, with 5 bases between them. The CDR3 here is CASSLGQNYGYTF. DNA for the CDR3: TGTGCCAGCAGCTTGGGACAGAACTATGGCTACACCTTC.

As DNA, the CDR3 is TGTGCCAGCAGTGTCGCAGGAACTAACTATGGCTACACCTTC. Its translation is CASSVAGTNYGYTF. The chain recombines TRBV2 with TRBJ1-2; no clear D gene. Deletions cut 4 bases from V and 0 bases from J, with 9 bases between. The CDR3 has 14 amino acids. Germline V gene data show CDR1 as SNHLY and CDR2 as FYNNEI.

The CDR3 reads CASSMGRGDTQYF. The CDR3 DNA follows: TGTGCCAGTAGTATGGGCCGGGGAGATACGCAGTATTTT. The J gene is TRBJ2-3, the V gene TRBV19; possible D gene TRBD2, 5 bases. The CDR3 is 13 residues long. Germline V CDR1 and CDR2: LNHDA, SQIVND (reference sequence). Trimming cost V 3 bases and J 5 bases, with 9 bases left between them.

This chain links TRBV5-1 with TRBJ2-1; TRBD2 agrees at 11 bases. Germline V lookup: CDR1 SGHRS, CDR2 YFSETQ. The V gene end was trimmed by 4 bases and the J gene end by 4 bases; junction bases not matched to a gene: 7. The CDR3 has 16 amino acids. DNA of the CDR3: TGCGCCAGCAGCGGTAGCGGGGGGGCCGGTTACAATGAGCAGTTCTTC. Amino acid sequence: CASSGSGGAGYNEQFF.

The chain uses TRBV9 and TRBJ2-5; 8 bases are shared with TRBD2. V lost 2 bases to trimming and J lost 5 bases; unmatched junction nucleotides: 5. Looked up from germline, CDR1 is SGDLS and CDR2 is YYNGEE. This CDR3 contains 14 residues. Here the CDR3 DNA reads TGTGCCAGCAGCGTCGGGGGGGCCTATGAGACCCAGTACTTC. It translates to CASSVGGAYETQYF. The full variable domain, in which reference TRBV9 and TRBJ2-5 provide the parts outside the CDR3, is DSGVTQTPKHLITATGQRVTLRCSPRSGDLSVYWYQQSLDQGLQFLIQYYNGEERAKGNILERFSAQQFPDLHSELNLSSLELGDSALYFCASSVGGAYETQYFGPGTRLLVL.

The chain carries TRBV10-2 and TRBJ2-3; the D is unclear. The CDR3 runs to 11 residues. Germline-derived CDR1 and CDR2 are WSHSY and SAAADI. V was clipped by 8 bases and J by 4 bases, with 7 bases between them. The CDR3, as DNA: TGCGCCAGCTCCTACGCAGATACGCAGTATTTT. It codes for CASSYADTQYF.

This clone has just a few counts. The CDR3 DNA sequence: TGTGCCAGCAGTGAAGAAGGGGACAGGGATCTCTACACCTTC. The encoded protein is CASSEEGDRDLYTF. The chain is built from TRBV2 and TRBJ1-2, with TRBD1 matching over 9 bases. CDR3 size: 14 residues. Germline V gene lookup returns CDR1 SNHLY and CDR2 FYNNEI. V dropped 1 base and J dropped 10; count of bases not matched to a gene: 7.

The J gene is TRBJ1-3, the V gene TRBV19, with TRBD1 as a possible D gene (5 bases). Germline CDR1 reads LNHDA; CDR2 reads SQIVND (reference sequence). Trimming left V 7 bases short and J 6 bases short, with 16 bases between. The CDR3 totals 14 residues. The chain's CDR3 is CASTLLGVENTIYF. CDR3 nucleotides: TGTGCCAGTACCCTCTTGGGGGTGGAAAACACCATATATTTT. Based on the CDR3 plus reference TRBV19 and TRBJ1-3, the full variable domain is DGGITQSPKYLFRKEGQNVTLSCEQNLNHDAMYWYRQDPGQGLRLIYYSQIVNDFQKGDIAEGYSVSREKKESFPLTVTSAQKNPTAFYLCASTLLGVENTIYFGEGSWLTVV.

CDR3 protein: CASSLGNYTF. DNA of the CDR3: TGTGCCAGCAGTTTGGGGAACTACACCTTC. The J gene is TRBJ1-2, the V gene TRBV27, with no clear D. The germline CDR1 and CDR2 sequences are MNHEY and SMNVEV (reference sequence). This CDR3 is 10 amino acids long. The germline V and J ends were trimmed by 3 bases and 10 bases, with 6 bases remaining between them.

The rearrangement joins TRBV5-6 to TRBJ2-1; tentative D call: TRBD2 (6 bases). V dropped 4 bases and J dropped 4 bases, with 12 bases sitting between them. The germline CDR1 and CDR2 sequences are SGHDT and YYEEEE. This CDR3 comprises 14 residues. CDR3 sequence: CASSGTGTYNEQFF. The CDR3 DNA is TGTGCCAGCAGCGGGACGGGGACTTACAATGAGCAGTTCTTC.

The CDR3 DNA is TGTGCCAGCCAGAGTGGGAGGGGATTGTACAATGAGCAGTTCTTC. Its protein is CASQSGRGLYNEQFF. V gene TRBV19 combines with J gene TRBJ2-1; 7 bases are a match to TRBD2. The J segment lost 4 bases and the V segment lost 9 bases, leaving 12 bases of the junction unmatched. The CDR3 loop spans 15 amino acids. From germline, CDR1 is LNHDA and CDR2 SQIVND (reference sequence).

The chain carries TRBV7-2 and TRBJ2-5; 14 nucleotides align to TRBD2. J gave up 1 base and V 5 bases, and 3 bases lay outside the gene matches. The CDR3 is 16 residues long. Germline CDR1 and CDR2: SGHTA and FQGNSA. The CDR3 region has the DNA TGTGCCAGCAGCCAAGGACTAGCGGGGGGCCAAGAGACCCAGTACTTC. It encodes CASSQGLAGGQETQYF. Complete variable domain (other parts from reference TRBV7-2 and TRBJ2-5): GAGVSQSPSNKVTEKGKDVELRCDPISGHTALYWYRQSLGQGLEFLIYFQGNSAPDKSGLPSDRFSAERTGGSVSTLTIQRTQQEDSAVYLCASSQGLAGGQETQYFGPGTRLLVL.

The chain carries TRBV10-3 and TRBJ1-1; D unclear. Germline CDR1 reads ENHRY; CDR2 reads SYGVKD. V shed 6 bases and J shed 5 bases, with 13 bases lying between them. The CDR3 consists of 13 residues. In nucleotides, the CDR3 is TGTGCCATCAGGATTTCGGCTGAGACTGAAGCTTTCTTT. The encoded protein is CAIRISAETEAFF.

The rearrangement joins TRBV5-1 to TRBJ1-3; the D gene is possibly TRBD1 (6 bases). The CDR3 covers 13 residues. Germline V lookup: CDR1 SGHRS, CDR2 YFSETQ. V shed 3 bases and J shed 8 bases, with 12 bases lying between them. The CDR3 reads CASSSRDTDTIYF. The CDR3 DNA is TGCGCCAGCAGCTCCCGGGACACGGACACCATATATTTT.

This chain connects TRBV19 to TRBJ2-7; D not certain. The germline gives CDR1 LNHDA, CDR2 SQIVND (reference sequence). This CDR3 contains 13 residues. V dropped 5 bases and J dropped 2 bases, with 10 bases sitting between them. The CDR3 sequence is CASSWQTTYEQYF. Written as DNA, the CDR3 is TGTGCCAGTAGTTGGCAGACGACCTACGAGCAGTACTTC.

V usage is TRBV10-3 and J usage is TRBJ2-7; no reliable D call. Germline CDR1 reads ENHRY; CDR2 reads SYGVKD. CDR3 length: 13 residues. V lost 8 bases, J lost 0 bases, and 11 bases lay in between. CDR3 in amino acids: CAIATMNSYEQYF. In nucleotides, the CDR3 is TGTGCCATCGCGACGATGAACTCCTACGAGCAGTACTTC.

The chain uses TRBV27 and TRBJ1-4; no clear D. CDR3 size: 14 residues. V was clipped by 8 bases and J by 7 bases, with 17 bases between them. CDR1 is MNHEY, CDR2 SMNVEV, per germline (reference sequence). CDR3 in amino acids: CASGNARFSEKLFF. Here the CDR3 DNA reads TGTGCCAGCGGGAATGCCCGATTTAGTGAAAAACTGTTTTTT.